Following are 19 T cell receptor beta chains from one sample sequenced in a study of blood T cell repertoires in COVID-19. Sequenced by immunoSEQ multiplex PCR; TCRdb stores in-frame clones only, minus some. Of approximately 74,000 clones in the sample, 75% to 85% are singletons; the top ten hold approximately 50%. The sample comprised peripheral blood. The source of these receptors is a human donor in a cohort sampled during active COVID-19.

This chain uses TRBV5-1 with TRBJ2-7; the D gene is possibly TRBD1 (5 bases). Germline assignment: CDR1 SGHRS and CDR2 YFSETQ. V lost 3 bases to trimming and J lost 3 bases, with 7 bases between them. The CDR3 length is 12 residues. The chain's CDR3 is CASSYQGYEQYF. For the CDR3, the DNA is TGCGCCAGCAGCTACCAGGGCTACGAGCAGTACTTC. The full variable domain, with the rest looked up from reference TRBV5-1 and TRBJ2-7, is KAGVTQTPRYLIKTRGQQVTLSCSPISGHRSVSWYQQTPGQGLQFLFEYFSETQRNKGNFPGRFSGRQFSNSRSEMNVSTLELGDSALYLCASSYQGYEQYFGPGTRLTVT.

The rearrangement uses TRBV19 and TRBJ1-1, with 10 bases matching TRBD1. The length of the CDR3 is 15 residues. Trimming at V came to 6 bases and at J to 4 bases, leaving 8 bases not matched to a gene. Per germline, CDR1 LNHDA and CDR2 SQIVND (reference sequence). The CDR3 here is CASRSGTGVRTEAFF. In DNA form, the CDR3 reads TGTGCCAGTAGATCGGGGACAGGGGTTCGCACTGAAGCTTTCTTT.

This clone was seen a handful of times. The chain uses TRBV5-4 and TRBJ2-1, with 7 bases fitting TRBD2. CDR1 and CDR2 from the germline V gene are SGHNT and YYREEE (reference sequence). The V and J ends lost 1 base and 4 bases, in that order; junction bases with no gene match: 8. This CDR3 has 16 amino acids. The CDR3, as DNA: TGTGCCAGCAGCTTGATGGCGGCTAGCGGTTACAATGAGCAGTTCTTC. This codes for CASSLMAASGYNEQFF.

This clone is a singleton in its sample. The CDR3 DNA sequence: TGCGCCAGCAGCCCAGGGAACACCGGGGAGCTGTTTTTT. This encodes CASSPGNTGELFF. This chain joins TRBV5-1 and TRBJ2-2; D ambiguous. The V and J ends lost 4 bases and 1 base respectively, with 5 bases between them. CDR1 is SGHRS, CDR2 YFSETQ, per germline. The CDR3 has 13 amino acids.

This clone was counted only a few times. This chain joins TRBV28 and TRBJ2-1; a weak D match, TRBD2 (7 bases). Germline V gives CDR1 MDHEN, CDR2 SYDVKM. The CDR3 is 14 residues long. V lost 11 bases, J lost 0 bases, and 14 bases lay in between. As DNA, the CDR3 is TGTGCCTCGGGGGGCCCGAACTCCTACAATGAGCAGTTCTTC. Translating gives CASGGPNSYNEQFF. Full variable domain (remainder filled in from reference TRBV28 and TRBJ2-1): DVKVTQSSRYLVKRTGEKVFLECVQDMDHENMFWYRQDPGLGLRLIYFSYDVKMKEKGDIPEGYSVSREKKERFSLILESASTNQTSMYLCASGGPNSYNEQFFGPGTRLTVL.

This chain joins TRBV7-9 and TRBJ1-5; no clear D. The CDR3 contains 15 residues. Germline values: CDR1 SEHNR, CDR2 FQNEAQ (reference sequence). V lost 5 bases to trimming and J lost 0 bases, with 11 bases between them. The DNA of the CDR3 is TGTGCCAGCAGCCCGGGTTTGGATAGCAATCAGCCCCAGCATTTT. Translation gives CASSPGLDSNQPQHF.

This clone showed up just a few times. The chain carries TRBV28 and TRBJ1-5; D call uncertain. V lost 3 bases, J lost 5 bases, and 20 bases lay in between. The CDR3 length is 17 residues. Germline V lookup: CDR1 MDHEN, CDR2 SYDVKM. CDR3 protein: CASSFSRGFRADQPQHF. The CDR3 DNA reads TGTGCCAGCAGTTTCTCGAGAGGGTTTAGGGCGGATCAGCCCCAGCATTTT.

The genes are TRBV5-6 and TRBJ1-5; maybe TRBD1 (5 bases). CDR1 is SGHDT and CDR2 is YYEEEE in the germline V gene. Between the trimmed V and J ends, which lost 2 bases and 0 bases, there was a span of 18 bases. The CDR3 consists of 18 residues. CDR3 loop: CASSFRRDLGYSNQPQHF. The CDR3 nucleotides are TGTGCCAGCAGCTTTCGCAGGGACTTGGGGTATAGCAATCAGCCCCAGCATTTT.

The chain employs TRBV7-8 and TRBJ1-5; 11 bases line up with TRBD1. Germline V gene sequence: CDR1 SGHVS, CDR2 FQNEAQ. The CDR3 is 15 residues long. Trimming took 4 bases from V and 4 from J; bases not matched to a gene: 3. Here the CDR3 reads CASSSGTGGNQPQHF. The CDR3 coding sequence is TGTGCCAGCAGCTCAGGGACAGGGGGTAATCAGCCCCAGCATTTT.

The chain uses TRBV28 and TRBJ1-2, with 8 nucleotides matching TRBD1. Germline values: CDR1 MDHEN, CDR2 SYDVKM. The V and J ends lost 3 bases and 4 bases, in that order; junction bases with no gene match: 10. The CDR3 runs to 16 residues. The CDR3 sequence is CASSLTIQGVGYGYTF. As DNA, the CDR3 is TGTGCCAGCAGTTTGACAATACAGGGGGTAGGCTATGGCTACACCTTC.

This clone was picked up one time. CDR3 residues: CASSDATVFSNQPQHF. CDR3 sequence (DNA): TGTGCCAGCAGTGATGCGACAGTGTTTAGCAATCAGCCCCAGCATTTT. The gene calls are TRBV6-1 and TRBJ1-5; D might be TRBD1 (5 bases). V shed 3 bases and J shed 0 bases, with 12 bases lying between them. The CDR3 contains 16 residues. Germline V gives CDR1 MNHNS, CDR2 SASEGT.

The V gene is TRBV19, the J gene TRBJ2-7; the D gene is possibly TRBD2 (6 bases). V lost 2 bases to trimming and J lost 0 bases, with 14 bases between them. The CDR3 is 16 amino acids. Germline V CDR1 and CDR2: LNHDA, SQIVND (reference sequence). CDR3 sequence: CASSIRGIFDSYEQYF. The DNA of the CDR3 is TGTGCCAGTAGTATACGGGGGATCTTTGACTCCTACGAGCAGTACTTC.

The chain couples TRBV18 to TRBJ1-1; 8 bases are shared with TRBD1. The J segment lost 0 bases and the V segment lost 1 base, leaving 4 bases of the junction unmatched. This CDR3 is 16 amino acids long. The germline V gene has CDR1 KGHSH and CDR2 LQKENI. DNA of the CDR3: TGTGCCAGCTCACCACGGGACAGGAGCCTGAACACTGAAGCTTTCTTT. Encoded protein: CASSPRDRSLNTEAFF.

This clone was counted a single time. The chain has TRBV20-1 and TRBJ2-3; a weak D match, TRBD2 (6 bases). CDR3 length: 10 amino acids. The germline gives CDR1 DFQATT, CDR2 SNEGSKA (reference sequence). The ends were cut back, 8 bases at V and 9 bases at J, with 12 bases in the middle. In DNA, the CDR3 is TGCAGTCCGTGGAGGGAGACGCAGTATTTT. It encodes CSPWRETQYF.

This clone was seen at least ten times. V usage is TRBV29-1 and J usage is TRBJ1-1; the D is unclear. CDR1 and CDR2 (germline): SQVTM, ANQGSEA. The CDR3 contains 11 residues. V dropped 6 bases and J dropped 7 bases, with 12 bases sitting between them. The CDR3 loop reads CSVHSPGEAFF. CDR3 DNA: TGCAGCGTGCACTCACCGGGTGAAGCTTTCTTT.

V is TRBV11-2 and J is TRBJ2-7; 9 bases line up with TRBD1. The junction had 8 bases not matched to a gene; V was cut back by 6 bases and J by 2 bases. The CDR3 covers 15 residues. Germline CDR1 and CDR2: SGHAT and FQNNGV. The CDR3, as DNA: TGTGCCAGCAGACGACCGGGACAGGGTCCCTACGAGCAGTACTTC. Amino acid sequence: CASRRPGQGPYEQYF.

The CDR3 protein is CASSGLGVDEQYF. CDR3 DNA: TGTGCCAGCAGTGGCCTAGGCGTCGACGAGCAGTACTTC. The chain employs TRBV28 and TRBJ2-7; no reliable D call. V dropped 5 bases and J dropped 5 bases, with 13 bases sitting between them. The CDR3 loop spans 13 amino acids. Germline CDR1 is MDHEN and CDR2 is SYDVKM.

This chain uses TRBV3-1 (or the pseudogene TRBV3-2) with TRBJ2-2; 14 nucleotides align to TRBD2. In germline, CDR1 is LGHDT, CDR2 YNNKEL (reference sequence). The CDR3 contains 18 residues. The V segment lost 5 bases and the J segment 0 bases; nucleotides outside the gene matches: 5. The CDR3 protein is CASSKGLAGGTNTGELFF. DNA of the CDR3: TGTGCCAGCAGCAAAGGACTAGCGGGGGGAACGAACACCGGGGAGCTGTTTTTT.

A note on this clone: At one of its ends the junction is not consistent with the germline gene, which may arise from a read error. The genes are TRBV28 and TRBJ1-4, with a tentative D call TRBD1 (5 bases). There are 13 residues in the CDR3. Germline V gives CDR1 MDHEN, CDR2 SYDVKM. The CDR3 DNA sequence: TGTGCCAGCAGTTCCCTGTCCCGGAGGGGTTGGCATTTT. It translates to CASSSLSRRGWHF.